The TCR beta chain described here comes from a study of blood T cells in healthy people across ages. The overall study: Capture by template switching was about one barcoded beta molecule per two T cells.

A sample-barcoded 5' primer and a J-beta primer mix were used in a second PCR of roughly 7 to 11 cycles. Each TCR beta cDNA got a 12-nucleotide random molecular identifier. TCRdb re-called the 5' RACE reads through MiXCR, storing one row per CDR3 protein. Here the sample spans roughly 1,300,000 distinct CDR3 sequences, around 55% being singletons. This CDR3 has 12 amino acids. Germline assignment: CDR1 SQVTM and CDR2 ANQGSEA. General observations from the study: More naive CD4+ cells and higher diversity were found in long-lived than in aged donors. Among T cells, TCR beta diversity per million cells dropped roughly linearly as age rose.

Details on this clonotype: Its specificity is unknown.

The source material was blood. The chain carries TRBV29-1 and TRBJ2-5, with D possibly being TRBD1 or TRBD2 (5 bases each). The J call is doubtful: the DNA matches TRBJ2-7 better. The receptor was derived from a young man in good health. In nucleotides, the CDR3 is TGCAGCGTTGAGAGGGGACGTAACGAGCAGTACTTC. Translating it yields CSVERGRNEQYF.